This T cell receptor beta chain was documented in a study of cytomegalovirus exposure and HLA in healthy donors. V was pared by 1 base and J by 0 bases, with 10 bases between. The CDR3 length is 17 residues. Germline CDR1 and CDR2: LGHNA and YSLEER. Points from the study as a whole: The later analysis indicated that the majority of CMV-associated TCR beta chains appeared HLA-restricted. The study dropped some indistinguishable V segments, TRBV6-2 and TRBV6-3 among them.

About this clone itself: What it binds is not known.

With 60 Vbeta and 13 Jbeta primers, the PCR was carried out. Repertoires were generated with immunoSEQ multiplex PCR, while TCRdb's copy carries only in-frame clones and drops some. The data contain about 130,000 clones, around 70% of them singletons. The V and J genes are TRBV4-3 and TRBJ2-6, with D maybe TRBD1 (6 bases). The source material was PBMCs. The TCR was taken from a man aged 25 to 40 in good health and CMV-seronegative. The CDR3, as DNA: TGCGCCAGCAGCCAAGGTTCAGGGGACTCTGGGGCCAACGTCCTGACTTTC. It codes for CASSQGSGDSGANVLTF.